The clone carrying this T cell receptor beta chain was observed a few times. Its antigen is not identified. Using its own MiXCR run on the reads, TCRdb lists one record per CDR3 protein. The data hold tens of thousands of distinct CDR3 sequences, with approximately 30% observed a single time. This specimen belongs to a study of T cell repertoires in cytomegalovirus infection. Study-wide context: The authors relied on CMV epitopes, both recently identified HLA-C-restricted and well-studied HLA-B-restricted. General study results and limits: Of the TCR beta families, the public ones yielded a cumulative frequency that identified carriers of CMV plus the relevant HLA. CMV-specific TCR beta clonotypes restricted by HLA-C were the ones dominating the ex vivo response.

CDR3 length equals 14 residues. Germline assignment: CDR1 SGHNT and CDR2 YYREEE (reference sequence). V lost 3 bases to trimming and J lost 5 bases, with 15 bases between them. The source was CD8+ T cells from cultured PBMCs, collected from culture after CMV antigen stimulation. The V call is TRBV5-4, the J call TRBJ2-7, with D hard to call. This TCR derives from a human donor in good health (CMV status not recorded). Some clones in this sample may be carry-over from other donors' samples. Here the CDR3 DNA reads TGTGCCAGCAGCTGGGCCACGGTTCTGGACGAGCAGTACTTC. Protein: CASSWATVLDEQYF.